This T cell receptor (beta chain) comes out of a study of blood T cell repertoires in COVID-19. Study as a whole: Samples taken during acute and convalescent COVID-19 were collected in the United States, Italy and Spain.

Clones were sequenced by immunoSEQ multiplex PCR, and TCRdb holds only the in-frame ones, with some missing. Seen here are more than 300,000 clones, roughly nine tenths observed once, and the top ten hold 1.5% to 2%. The CDR3 is 15 residues long. V was shortened by 0 bases and J by 5 bases, with 12 bases between the two germline ends. Germline CDR1 and CDR2: SGHNT and YENEEA. The sample was peripheral blood. This TCR came from a woman in her twenties or thirties with COVID-19, enrolled during active disease. The chain has TRBV11-3 and TRBJ2-3; maybe TRBD1 (5 bases). CDR3 coding DNA: TGTGCCAGCAGCTTAGAAGTTCTTAGGGGAGATACGCAGTATTTT. It codes for CASSLEVLRGDTQYF.